Listed below are T cell receptor beta chains from one sample, sequenced in a study of blood T cells in healthy people across ages. In TCRdb, the 5' RACE reads were re-called with MiXCR into one record per CDR3 protein. The sample shows 900,000 to 950,000 distinct CDR3 sequences, just under 30% of them seen only once. Another study also made use of these data, one on T cells of mothers and their children.

The sample was blood. The source of these receptors is a woman in her thirties or forties in good health. The CDR3 runs from the conserved cysteine through the conserved F or W. Each record gives: J gene, clone size, V gene, D gene, CDR3 DNA, CDR3 protein. The D gene is left open where the match is weak. Expanded clones are given a class, and other clones once, few, many or no size at all.

J gene: TRBJ2-1
clone size: .
V gene: TRBV7-2
D gene: TRBD1
CDR3 DNA: TGTGCCAGCAGCCCACAGGGGATCGGGGAGAATGAGCAGTTCTTC
CDR3 protein: CASSPQGIGENEQFF

J gene: TRBJ2-4
clone size: .
V gene: TRBV29-1
D gene: .
CDR3 DNA: TGCAGCGTTGACGTGGGTGGAAACATTCAGTACTTC
CDR3 protein: CSVDVGGNIQYF

J gene: TRBJ2-5
clone size: many
V gene: TRBV20-1
D gene: .
CDR3 DNA: TGCAGTGCTAAGATCGGGACACCACTCCAAGAGACCCAGTACTTC
CDR3 protein: CSAKIGTPLQETQYF

J gene: TRBJ1-1
clone size: .
V gene: TRBV28
D gene: .
CDR3 DNA: TGTGCCAGCAGCTCTAGGGGCTACACTGAAGCTTTCTTT
CDR3 protein: CASSSRGYTEAFF

J gene: TRBJ1-5
clone size: few
V gene: TRBV24-1
D gene: TRBD1
CDR3 DNA: TGTGCCACCAGTGATGGGACAGTAAATCAGCCCCAGCATTTT
CDR3 protein: CATSDGTVNQPQHF

J gene: TRBJ1-5
clone size: few
V gene: TRBV7-2
D gene: .
CDR3 DNA: TGTGCCAGCAGCGATCGTAACACTAGGCAGCCCCAGCATTTT
CDR3 protein: CASSDRNTRQPQHF

J gene: TRBJ2-5
clone size: few
V gene: TRBV6-2/TRBV6-3
D gene: .
CDR3 DNA: TGTGCCAGCAGTCTCCCGGGGGGGCAGGGGGTCCAAGAGACCCAGTACTTC
CDR3 protein: CASSLPGGQGVQETQYF

J gene: TRBJ1-5
clone size: .
V gene: TRBV5-1
D gene: TRBD1
CDR3 DNA: TGCGCCAGCAGCTTGGAGGGACAGGGCGCTCAGCCCCAGCATTTT
CDR3 protein: CASSLEGQGAQPQHF

J gene: TRBJ1-2
clone size: .
V gene: TRBV19
D gene: .
CDR3 DNA: TGTGCCACAAAAGGGAGGGCTCCTGCGGATGGCTACACCTTC
CDR3 protein: CATKGRAPADGYTF

J gene: TRBJ2-7
clone size: many
V gene: TRBV7-9
D gene: TRBD1
CDR3 DNA: TGTGCCAGCAGCTTCCCGGGACAGGGGAACGAGCAGTACTTC
CDR3 protein: CASSFPGQGNEQYF

J gene: TRBJ1-2
clone size: .
V gene: TRBV20-1
D gene: .
CDR3 DNA: TGCAGTGCTCACAGGGAGGCTAACTATGGCTACACCTTC
CDR3 protein: CSAHREANYGYTF

J gene: TRBJ2-7
clone size: few
V gene: TRBV29-1
D gene: TRBD1
CDR3 DNA: TGCAGCGCCTCTGGGACAGCCCTCTCCTACAATGAGCAGTACTTC
CDR3 protein: CSASGTALSYNEQYF

J gene: TRBJ1-2
clone size: many
V gene: TRBV7-9
D gene: .
CDR3 DNA: TGTGCCAGCAGCCCCACCACCCACAGGGATGGCTACACCTTC
CDR3 protein: CASSPTTHRDGYTF

J gene: TRBJ1-6
clone size: .
V gene: TRBV10-3
D gene: .
CDR3 DNA: TGTGCCATCAGTGTTGGGGTCGAGGCCAATTCACCCCTCCACTTT
CDR3 protein: CAISVGVEANSPLHF

J gene: TRBJ2-1
clone size: .
V gene: TRBV24-1
D gene: .
CDR3 DNA: TGTGCCACCAGTGATGCGGCGGGGGCGTTCAATGAGCAGTTCTTC
CDR3 protein: CATSDAAGAFNEQFF

J gene: TRBJ1-6
clone size: .
V gene: TRBV5-1
D gene: TRBD1
CDR3 DNA: TGCGCCAGCAGCTTGGTGGGGACAGGGGCGGTTAATTCACCCCTCCACTTT
CDR3 protein: CASSLVGTGAVNSPLHF

J gene: TRBJ2-3
clone size: .
V gene: TRBV2
D gene: .
CDR3 DNA: TGTGCCAGCAGTCCACAGGGATGGTCAGATACGCAGTATTTT
CDR3 protein: CASSPQGWSDTQYF

J gene: TRBJ2-1
clone size: .
V gene: TRBV27
D gene: .
CDR3 DNA: TGTGCCAGCAGTTTAACCGGACAGACAGAACGAACCTACAATGAGCAGTTCTTC
CDR3 protein: CASSLTGQTERTYNEQFF

J gene: TRBJ1-5
clone size: .
V gene: TRBV20-1
D gene: TRBD1
CDR3 DNA: TGCAGTGCTAGAGACGGGACAGGGGAAAATCAGCCCCGGCATTTT
CDR3 protein: CSARDGTGENQPRHF